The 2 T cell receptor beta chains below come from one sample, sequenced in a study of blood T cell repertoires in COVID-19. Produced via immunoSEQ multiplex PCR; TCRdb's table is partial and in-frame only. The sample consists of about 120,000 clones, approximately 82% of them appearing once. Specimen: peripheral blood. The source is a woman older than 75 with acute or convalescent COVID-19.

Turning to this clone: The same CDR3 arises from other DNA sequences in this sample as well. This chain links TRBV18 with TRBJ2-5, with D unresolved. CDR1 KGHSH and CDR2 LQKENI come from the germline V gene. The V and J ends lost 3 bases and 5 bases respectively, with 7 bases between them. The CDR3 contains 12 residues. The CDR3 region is CASSPSQETQYF. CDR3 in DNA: TGTGCCAGCTCACCTTCGCAGGAGACCCAGTACTTC.

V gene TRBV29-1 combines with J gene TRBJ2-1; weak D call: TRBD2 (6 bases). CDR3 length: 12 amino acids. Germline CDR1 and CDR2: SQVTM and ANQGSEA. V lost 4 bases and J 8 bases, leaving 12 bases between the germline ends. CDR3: CSVGRGGDEQFF. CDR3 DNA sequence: TGCAGCGTTGGGAGGGGCGGGGATGAGCAGTTCTTC.